This TCR beta chain came from a study of T cells in Graves' hyperthyroidism and ophthalmopathy. Background on the study: Any treatment followed the collection of peripheral blood at initial diagnosis.

Each 10 ml fresh peripheral blood draw supplied the PBMCs. The V segment lost 4 bases and the J segment 1 base; nucleotides outside the gene matches: 9. Germline CDR1 and CDR2: GTSNPN and SVGIG (reference sequence). This CDR3 is built from 15 residues. The sample holds many counts of this clonotype. From RNA transcripts, TCR beta CDR3 regions were amplified. HTBI primers were the set used in a first-round RT-PCR of the TCR CDR3. Each CDR3 protein is one row after TCRdb ran MiXCR on the multiplex PCR reads. Among over 120,000 distinct CDR3 sequences listed, approximately 20% were seen once. V usage is TRBV30 and J usage is TRBJ2-5; 7 bases line up with TRBD2. This TCR was recovered from a woman aged 45-65 years with Graves' hyperthyroidism that later progressed to Graves' ophthalmopathy. Sequenced material: blood. The CDR3 nucleotides are TGTGCCTGGATGATGCTAGCGGTCACCCAAGAGACCCAGTACTTC. Its protein product is CAWMMLAVTQETQYF.